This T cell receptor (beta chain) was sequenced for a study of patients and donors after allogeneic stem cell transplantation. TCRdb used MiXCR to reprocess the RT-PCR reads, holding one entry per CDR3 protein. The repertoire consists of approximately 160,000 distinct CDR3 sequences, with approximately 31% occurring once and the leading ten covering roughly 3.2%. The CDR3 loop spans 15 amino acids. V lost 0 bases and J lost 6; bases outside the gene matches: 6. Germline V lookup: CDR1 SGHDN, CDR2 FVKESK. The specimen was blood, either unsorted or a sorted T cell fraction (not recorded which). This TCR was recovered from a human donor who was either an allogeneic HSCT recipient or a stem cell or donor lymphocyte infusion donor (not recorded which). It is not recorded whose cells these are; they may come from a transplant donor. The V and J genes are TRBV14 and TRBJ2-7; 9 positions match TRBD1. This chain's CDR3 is CASSQDQGTGTEQYF. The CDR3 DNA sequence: TGTGCCAGCAGCCAAGATCAAGGGACAGGGACCGAGCAGTACTTC.